The T cell receptor (beta chain) under discussion was sequenced for a study of T cells after yellow fever vaccination. Study-wide points: The secondary response peaked faster, at day 5 versus 15, but was weaker.

Note on this clonotype: Its antigen is not known.

In TCRdb, the 5' RACE reads were re-called with MiXCR into one record per CDR3 protein. The sample includes around 140,000 distinct CDR3 sequences, less than 8.5% of them seen just once. V dropped 0 bases and J dropped 3; count of bases not matched to a gene: 2. Germline-derived CDR1 and CDR2 are SGDLS and YYNGEE. This CDR3 contains 14 residues. The input for sequencing was CD4+ T cells sorted from PBMCs, taken 10 days after the yellow fever booster vaccination. The chain joins TRBV9 to TRBJ2-5; TRBD2 matches at 7 bases. This TCR derives from a man younger than 45 who received the YFV17D yellow fever vaccine. The CDR3 protein is CASSVGSGKETQYF. Written as DNA, the CDR3 is TGTGCCAGCAGCGTAGGCAGCGGGAAAGAGACCCAGTACTTC. Drawing the rest from reference TRBV9 and TRBJ2-5, the complete variable domain is DSGVTQTPKHLITATGQRVTLRCSPRSGDLSVYWYQQSLDQGLQFLIQYYNGEERAKGNILERFSAQQFPDLHSELNLSSLELGDSALYFCASSVGSGKETQYFGPGTRLLVL.